This T cell receptor (beta chain) was sequenced during a study of human CD8 memory T cell subsets. General study findings and limits: Precursor exhausted T cells shared very few clonotypes with stem-like memory T cells.

UMI-labeled 5' RACE generated the TCR beta libraries. TCRdb reworked the 5' RACE reads into one entry per CDR3 protein, no DNA. Reported are about 20,000 distinct CDR3 sequences; the ten largest clones contain about 5%. CDR3 size: 20 residues. Germline CDR1 is SEHNR and CDR2 is FQNEAQ (reference sequence). The starting material, duplicate vials of 150,000 sorted CD8+ T cells per subset, provided the RNA. As to this clonotype: Its specificity is not known.

The TCR sequence derives from a human donor in good health. The source material was CD8+ T cells from PBMCs. The chain couples TRBV7-9 to TRBJ2-3; TCRdb lists TRBD2, though no DNA is available to test this call. CDR3 amino acids: CASSFPLESVAGETADTQYF. Complete variable domain (other parts from reference TRBV7-9 and TRBJ2-3): DTGVSQNPRHKITKRGQNVTFRCDPISEHNRLYWYRQTLGQGPEFLTYFQNEAQLEKSRLLSDRFSAERPKGSFSTLEIQRTEQGDSAMYLCASSFPLESVAGETADTQYFGPGTRLTVL.